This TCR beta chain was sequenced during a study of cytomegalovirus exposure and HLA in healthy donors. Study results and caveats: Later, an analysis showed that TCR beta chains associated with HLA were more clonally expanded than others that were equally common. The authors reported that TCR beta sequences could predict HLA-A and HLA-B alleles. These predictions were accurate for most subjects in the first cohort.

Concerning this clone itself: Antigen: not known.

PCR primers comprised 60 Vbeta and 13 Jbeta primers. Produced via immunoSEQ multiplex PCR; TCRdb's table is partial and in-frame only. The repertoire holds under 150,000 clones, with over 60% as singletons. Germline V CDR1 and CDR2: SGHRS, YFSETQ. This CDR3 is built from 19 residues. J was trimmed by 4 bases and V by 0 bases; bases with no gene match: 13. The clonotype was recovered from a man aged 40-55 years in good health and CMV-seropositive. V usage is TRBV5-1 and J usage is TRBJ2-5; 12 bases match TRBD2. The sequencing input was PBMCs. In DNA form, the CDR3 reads TGCGCCAGCAGCTTGGGACTAGCGGGAGAGAGGACCAGACGAGAGACCCAGTACTTC. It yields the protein CASSLGLAGERTRRETQYF.